Below are 26 T cell receptor beta chains sequenced from a single sample in a study of blood T cell repertoires in COVID-19. Assay used: immunoSEQ multiplex PCR; TCRdb lists only in-frame clones, some missing. The top ten clones hold 2% to 2.5% of a sample with about 73,000 clones, 77% of them seen once. Sequenced material: peripheral blood. The receptors derive from a man between 65 and 85 years old with COVID-19, enrolled during active disease.

The chain has TRBV30 and TRBJ1-2; D ambiguous. The CDR3 runs 13 residues. Germline lookup yields CDR1 GTSNPN and CDR2 SVGIG (reference sequence). V shed 0 bases and J shed 8 bases, with 13 bases lying between them. The CDR3 region is CAWSVERSLGYTF. The CDR3 bases are TGTGCCTGGAGTGTAGAGCGGTCTCTCGGCTACACCTTC.

The V and J genes are TRBV3-1 (or the pseudogene TRBV3-2) and TRBJ1-2, with a possible D match to TRBD1 (5 bases). Per germline, CDR1 LGHDT and CDR2 YNNKEL (reference sequence). V was cut by 0 bases and J by 4 bases, with 18 bases left in between. CDR3 size: 17 residues. As DNA, the CDR3 is TGTGCCAGCAGCCAAGAATTCGGGCGGGGCAGGACCTATGGCTACACCTTC. This sequence encodes CASSQEFGRGRTYGYTF.

Of note for this clone: Different DNA sequences within this sample yield the same CDR3. This sequence joins TRBV10-3 and TRBJ1-1; 9 bases match TRBD1. Germline trimming cut 8 bases from V and 5 bases from J; bases unmatched to any gene: 15. This CDR3 contains 16 residues. From germline, CDR1 is ENHRY and CDR2 SYGVKD. CDR3 sequence reads: CAISPGQGQMGTEAFF. CDR3 bases: TGTGCCATCTCACCAGGACAGGGGCAGATGGGGACTGAAGCTTTCTTT.

The chain recombines TRBV5-6 with TRBJ2-7, with 13 positions matching TRBD2. V shed 3 bases, J shed 6 bases, and the junction held 6 bases outside the gene matches. The germline V gene encodes CDR1 SGHDT and CDR2 YYEEEE. CDR3 size: 15 residues. For the CDR3, the DNA is TGTGCCAGCAGCTACGGACTAGCGGGAGACGGCGAGCAGTACTTC. Its translation is CASSYGLAGDGEQYF.

This rearrangement joins TRBV4-1 to TRBJ1-2; 11 bases fit TRBD1. The CDR3 totals 15 residues. Germline trimming cut 1 base from V and 4 bases from J; bases unmatched to any gene: 2. Germline V gene data show CDR1 as MGHRA and CDR2 as YSYEKL. CDR3 sequence reads: CASSQGTGGAYGYTF. As DNA, the CDR3 is TGCGCCAGCAGCCAAGGGACAGGGGGCGCCTATGGCTACACCTTC.

The chain joins TRBV30 to TRBJ1-5; no reliable D call. The V gene lost 0 bases and the J gene lost 0 bases, with 9 bases spanning the gap. The CDR3 spans 15 residues. In germline, CDR1 is GTSNPN, CDR2 SVGIG (reference sequence). CDR3 bases: TGTGCCTGGAGTGTAGCCGAGTATAGCAATCAGCCCCAGCATTTT. Translating it yields CAWSVAEYSNQPQHF.

V gene TRBV4-1 combines with J gene TRBJ1-5; tentative D call: TRBD1 (5 bases). Looked up from germline, CDR1 is MGHRA and CDR2 is YSYEKL. The CDR3 contains 17 residues. V lost 0 bases and J 2 bases, leaving 14 bases between the germline ends. The CDR3 DNA reads as TGCGCCAGCAGCCAAGAAGGTCAGGGAAGGGGCAATCAGCCCCAGCATTTT. This gives the protein CASSQEGQGRGNQPQHF.

The rearrangement links TRBV3-1 (or the pseudogene TRBV3-2) to TRBJ1-1; D is ambiguous. V was trimmed by 0 bases and J by 8 bases, leaving 13 bases between them. This CDR3 has 14 residues. Looked up from germline, CDR1 is LGHDT and CDR2 is YNNKEL (reference sequence). CDR3 residues: CASSQDLPLAEAFF. The CDR3 nucleotides read TGTGCCAGCAGCCAAGACTTGCCATTAGCCGAAGCTTTCTTT.

The chain recombines TRBV5-4 with TRBJ1-3; no clear D. The V end lost 0 bases, the J end lost 0 bases, and 7 bases lay between the germline ends. The V gene's germline CDR1 is SGHNT and CDR2 YYREEE (reference sequence). CDR3 size: 15 residues. CDR3 in DNA: TGTGCCAGCAGCTTGGGTCTGAGCTCTGGAAACACCATATATTTT. Amino acids: CASSLGLSSGNTIYF. The full variable domain, completed using reference TRBV5-4 and TRBJ1-3, is ETGVTQSPTHLIKTRGQQVTLRCSSQSGHNTVSWYQQALGQGPQFIFQYYREEENGRGNFPPRFSGLQFPNYSSELNVNALELDDSALYLCASSLGLSSGNTIYFGEGSWLTVV.

The rearrangement uses TRBV19 and TRBJ1-6; D perhaps matches TRBD1 (5 bases). Germline V gene data show CDR1 as LNHDA and CDR2 as SQIVND (reference sequence). V lost 7 bases, J lost 6 bases, and 16 bases lay in between. The CDR3 totals 15 residues. The CDR3 reads CASTWGRNSNSPLHF. Here the CDR3 DNA reads TGTGCCAGTACCTGGGGGAGGAACAGTAATTCACCCCTCCACTTT. Filled out from reference TRBV19 and TRBJ1-6, the complete variable domain reads DGGITQSPKYLFRKEGQNVTLSCEQNLNHDAMYWYRQDPGQGLRLIYYSQIVNDFQKGDIAEGYSVSREKKESFPLTVTSAQKNPTAFYLCASTWGRNSNSPLHFGNGTRLTVT.

V and J are TRBV27 and TRBJ2-1; TRBD2 aligns across 9 bases. This CDR3 spans 13 amino acids. The V gene end was trimmed by 6 bases and the J gene end by 5 bases; junction bases not matched to a gene: 2. CDR1 is MNHEY, CDR2 SMNVEV, per germline (reference sequence). CDR3 bases: TGTGCCAGCAGCTTAGCGGGAGACAATGAGCAGTTCTTC. Translated: CASSLAGDNEQFF.

The rearrangement uses TRBV6-5 and TRBJ1-1; no reliable D call. V was clipped by 7 bases and J by 0 bases, with 12 bases between them. CDR1 is MNHEY and CDR2 is SVGAGI in the germline V gene. This CDR3 comprises 14 residues. The CDR3 loop reads CASTHPGMNTEAFF. The CDR3 region has the DNA TGTGCCAGCACCCACCCAGGTATGAACACTGAAGCTTTCTTT.

In its sample, this clone was seen a few times. The chain joins TRBV19 to TRBJ2-7, with TRBD1 identical over 10 bases. The CDR3 loop spans 15 amino acids. CDR1 and CDR2 from the germline V gene are LNHDA and SQIVND (reference sequence). The ends lost 5 bases at V and 5 bases at J; junction bases unmatched: 9. DNA for the CDR3: TGTGCCAGTAGTTCCCCGGGACAGGGGATCGACGAGCAGTACTTC. Protein: CASSSPGQGIDEQYF.

The chain combines TRBV6-2 or TRBV6-3 with TRBJ2-7, with 7 bases lining up with TRBD1. Trimming at V came to 2 bases and at J to 2 bases, leaving 0 bases not matched to a gene. This CDR3 spans 13 amino acids. Germline V gene sequence: CDR1 MNHEY, CDR2 SVGEGT. CDR3 in DNA: TGTGCCAGCAGTTACACAGGGGCCTACGAGCAGTACTTC. Translating it yields CASSYTGAYEQYF.

The chain has TRBV30 and TRBJ2-1, with TRBD2 identical over 7 bases. Trimming removed 4 bases from V and 8 bases from J; junction bases left unmatched: 2. The CDR3 covers 11 residues. Germline-derived CDR1 and CDR2 are GTSNPN and SVGIG (reference sequence). CDR3 in DNA: TGTGCCTGGACCCGGGGGGATGAGCAGTTCTTC. This codes for CAWTRGDEQFF.

V gene TRBV7-8 combines with J gene TRBJ2-1; 8 bases fit TRBD2. Germline V CDR1 and CDR2: SGHVS, FQNEAQ. With V trimmed by 4 bases and J by 6 bases, 8 bases remained unmatched. The CDR3 is 15 amino acids. The CDR3 nucleotides are TGTGCCAGCAGCTCCGGGACTAGTCTCACCAATGAGCAGTTCTTC. Its protein product is CASSSGTSLTNEQFF.

The V call is TRBV9, the J call TRBJ2-7, with 7 nucleotides matching TRBD2. The V and J ends lost 1 base and 2 bases, in that order; junction bases with no gene match: 6. Per germline, CDR1 SGDLS and CDR2 YYNGEE. This CDR3 has 15 amino acids. The CDR3 nucleotides are TGTGCCAGCAGCGTAATGGAGGGAGGGCCCTACGAGCAGTACTTC. It specifies CASSVMEGGPYEQYF.

A single count supports this clone. This chain joins TRBV19 and TRBJ2-3, with 8 bases lining up with TRBD2. CDR1 is LNHDA and CDR2 is SQIVND in the germline V gene (reference sequence). V shed 3 bases and J 2 bases; nucleotides not matched to a gene: 7. The CDR3 runs to 16 residues. Here the CDR3 DNA reads TGTGCCAGTAGTATTCTGGCGGGAGGAATCACAGATACGCAGTATTTT. It yields the protein CASSILAGGITDTQYF.

This clone turned up a few times. The chain has TRBV11-1 and TRBJ2-3; 8 bases are a match to TRBD1. Trimming took 7 bases from V and 1 from J; bases not matched to a gene: 7. Per the germline V gene, CDR1 is SGHAT and CDR2 is FQDESV (reference sequence). The CDR3 is 15 amino acids. This CDR3 is CASTRTGKGTDTQYF. The CDR3 bases are TGTGCCAGCACCAGGACAGGGAAGGGCACAGATACGCAGTATTTT.

This clone was seen a handful of times. V is TRBV25-1 and J is TRBJ1-3; TRBD1 matches 11 bases. Trimming removed 4 bases from V and 5 bases from J; junction bases left unmatched: 1. The CDR3 covers 14 residues. Germline V gives CDR1 MGHDK, CDR2 SYGVNS. CDR3 in DNA: TGTGCCAGCAGTGGGACAGGGGGCAGAAACACCATATATTTT. It is translated as CASSGTGGRNTIYF.

This clone was detected a few times. The chain has TRBV10-3 and TRBJ1-1; D uncertain. V gave up 3 bases and J gave up 13 bases, with 18 bases separating them. Germline values: CDR1 ENHRY, CDR2 SYGVKD. The CDR3 has 13 residues. This CDR3 is CAISDGGLPLGFF. CDR3 coding DNA: TGTGCCATCAGTGACGGCGGTCTGCCTCTGGGTTTCTTT.

The chain uses TRBV29-1 and TRBJ1-1, with D tentatively TRBD1 (6 bases). Germline loops: CDR1 SQVTM, CDR2 ANQGSEA. V was cut by 6 bases and J by 4 bases, with 18 bases left in between. This CDR3 has 14 residues. In nucleotides, the CDR3 is TGCAGCGTCGTTTACAGGGTCCGGGGCACTGAAGCTTTCTTT. It specifies CSVVYRVRGTEAFF. The full variable domain, with the rest looked up from reference TRBV29-1 and TRBJ1-1, is SAVISQKPSRDICQRGTSLTIQCQVDSQVTMMFWYRQQPGQSLTLIATANQGSEATYESGFVIDKFPISRPNLTFSTLTVSNMSPEDSSIYLCSVVYRVRGTEAFFGQGTRLTVV.

This clone was seen just once. This chain joins TRBV6-5 and TRBJ2-1; 9 bases are shared with TRBD2. CDR1 and CDR2 from the germline V gene are MNHEY and SVGAGI. Trimming took 6 bases from V and 1 from J; bases not matched to a gene: 1. The CDR3 length is 14 residues. CDR3 DNA sequence: TGTGCCAGCAGACTAGCGGGTTCCTACAATGAGCAGTTCTTC. This gives the protein CASRLAGSYNEQFF.

There are a few counts of this clone. The gene calls are TRBV5-1 and TRBJ1-1, with TRBD1 matching 12 bases. CDR1 is SGHRS, CDR2 YFSETQ, per germline. The CDR3 extends over 16 amino acids. Losses at the gene ends were 4 bases for V and 5 bases for J; bases not matched to a gene: 9. The chain's CDR3 is CASSPGTGGEGTEAFF. DNA of the CDR3: TGCGCCAGCAGCCCAGGGACAGGGGGCGAGGGGACTGAAGCTTTCTTT.

This clone was counted a few times. The rearrangement links TRBV5-1 to TRBJ1-6; D unclear. Per the germline V gene, CDR1 is SGHRS and CDR2 is YFSETQ. CDR3 length: 13 residues. Trimming pared 0 bases from V and 10 bases from J, leaving 8 bases between. Written as DNA, the CDR3 is TGCGCCAGCAGCTTGGAGTTGGCCTCACCCCTCCACTTT. Translated: CASSLELASPLHF.

The V and J genes are TRBV7-9 and TRBJ2-1, with TRBD2 identical over 8 bases. CDR1 is SEHNR, CDR2 FQNEAQ, per germline (reference sequence). CDR3 length: 16 amino acids. The V and J ends lost 0 bases and 8 bases, in that order; junction bases with no gene match: 9. CDR3 in amino acids: CASSLAAGEVLDEQFF. The CDR3 DNA follows: TGTGCCAGCAGCTTAGCAGCGGGAGAGGTCCTTGATGAGCAGTTCTTC. Drawing the rest from reference TRBV7-9 and TRBJ2-1, the complete variable domain is DTGVSQNPRHKITKRGQNVTFRCDPISEHNRLYWYRQTLGQGPEFLTYFQNEAQLEKSRLLSDRFSAERPKGSFSTLEIQRTEQGDSAMYLCASSLAAGEVLDEQFFGPGTRLTVL.